A single sample gave rise to the 6 T cell receptor beta chains below, sequenced in a study of CD8 T cells in Susac syndrome. Random hexamers primed reverse transcription of about 0.45 to 1 ug RNA. TCRdb passed the immunoSEQ multiplex PCR reads through MiXCR, listing each CDR3 protein once. The table has around 80,000 distinct CDR3 sequences, approximately 96% seen once. Sequencing was done on a sample of CD8+ T cells from PBMCs. The receptors were sampled from a human donor with Susac syndrome.

This chain connects TRBV5-1 to TRBJ2-7, with TRBD1 identical over 10 bases. Germline CDR1 SGHRS, CDR2 YFSETQ. This CDR3 is 16 amino acids long. Trimming at V came to 3 bases and at J to 1 base, leaving 7 bases not matched to a gene. CDR3 nucleotides: TGCGCCAGCAGCTCCGACAGGGGGCCGGTTTCCTACGAGCAGTACTTC. Translating it yields CASSSDRGPVSYEQYF.

The rearrangement uses TRBV29-1 and TRBJ2-5, with a tentative D call TRBD2 (5 bases). Germline loops: CDR1 SQVTM, CDR2 ANQGSEA. V dropped 7 bases and J dropped 5 bases, with 11 bases sitting between them. This CDR3 has 11 residues. The CDR3 sequence is CSGRLGETQYF. The CDR3 nucleotides are TGCAGCGGGAGGCTCGGGGAGACCCAGTACTTC.

The V call is TRBV4-3, the J call TRBJ1-1; possibly TRBD1 for D (6 bases). The CDR3 contains 13 residues. Germline CDR1 is LGHNA and CDR2 is YSLEER. V was clipped by 0 bases and J by 7 bases, with 9 bases between them. The CDR3 DNA reads TGCGCCAGCAGCCAAGAGGGACACCTTGAAGCTTTCTTT. It codes for CASSQEGHLEAFF.

The chain carries TRBV5-4 and TRBJ1-1; D remains ambiguous. The CDR3 is made up of 14 amino acids. The V gene lost 3 bases and the J gene lost 1 base, with 10 bases spanning the gap. Germline V gene sequence: CDR1 SGHNT, CDR2 YYREEE (reference sequence). CDR3 sequence: CASSWPTQNTEAFF. CDR3 nucleotides: TGTGCCAGCAGCTGGCCGACCCAGAACACTGAAGCTTTCTTT.

The chain employs TRBV5-6 and TRBJ2-7; 9 bases agree with TRBD2. The CDR3 is 15 amino acids. The J segment lost 2 bases and the V segment lost 0 bases, leaving 3 bases of the junction unmatched. Germline loops: CDR1 SGHDT, CDR2 YYEEEE. The CDR3 DNA reads TGTGCCAGCAGCTTGGTGGCTAGCGGGGCCTACGAGCAGTACTTC. Translating gives CASSLVASGAYEQYF.

This chain connects TRBV12-3 or TRBV12-4 to TRBJ1-5; 7 bases are shared with TRBD1. V shed 5 bases and J 6 bases; nucleotides not matched to a gene: 19. The CDR3 contains 18 residues. The CDR3 coding sequence is TGTGCCAGCAGTCCGGGTGGCCGGGACAGAGTTGAGGCTCAGCCCCAGCATTTT. Amino acids: CASSPGGRDRVEAQPQHF.